The T cell receptor beta chain described here comes from a study of T cell responses to AZD1222 COVID-19 vaccine. Data came from immunoSEQ multiplex PCR; TCRdb stores just in-frame clones and leaves some out. The sample has 100,000 or so clones; about 85% are singletons. The germline gives CDR1 LGHDT, CDR2 YNNKEL (reference sequence). V was pared by 6 bases and J by 10 bases, with 3 bases of the junction left unmatched. The length of the CDR3 is 12 residues. This specimen was peripheral blood, taken on day 0 of AZD1222 vaccination. The chain combines TRBV3-1 (or the pseudogene TRBV3-2) with TRBJ1-4; 9 bases agree with TRBD1. The sequence came from an adult in good health. For the CDR3, the DNA is TGTGCCAGCAGAGACAGGGGGGGAAAACTGTTTTTT. This encodes CASRDRGGKLFF.